The 18 T cell receptor beta chains reported below all come from one sample, sequenced in a study of radiation and T cells in renal cell carcinoma. The time point is: blood 4 weeks post-SBRT, at nephrectomy. Treatment meaning: 15 Gy SBRT to primary tumor, nephrectomy 4 weeks later. This table comes from immunoSEQ multiplex PCR, and its TCRdb copy is limited to in-frame clones, with some not included. The table records some 64,000 clones, more than 60% of them present only once. The starting material was blood, obtained from a patient whose treatment included radiotherapy and nephrectomy. The receptors originated from a man in his sixties with renal cell carcinoma.

CDR3 sequence reads: CASSQYWTGRYTF. CDR3 bases: TGTGCCAGCAGCCAATATTGGACAGGTCGTTACACCTTC. The rearrangement links TRBV14 to TRBJ1-2; 7 bases align to TRBD1. The germline gives CDR1 SGHDN, CDR2 FVKESK. The CDR3 runs 13 residues. J gave up 11 bases and V 2 bases, and 8 bases lay outside the gene matches.

The sample holds one count of this clone. J is TRBJ1-5 and V is TRBV7-9, with 7 positions matching TRBD1. CDR3 length: 16 residues. CDR1 and CDR2 from the germline V gene are SEHNR and FQNEAQ (reference sequence). Unmatched junction bases numbered 6, after V lost 0 bases and J lost 4 bases. The CDR3 is CASSLAKGQENQPQHF. CDR3 sequence (DNA): TGTGCCAGCAGCTTAGCGAAAGGACAGGAAAATCAGCCCCAGCATTTT.

This clone was counted once. The chain combines TRBV5-4 with TRBJ2-2, with D perhaps matching TRBD1 (5 bases). CDR3 size: 16 residues. The ends were cut back, 0 bases at V and 1 base at J, with 10 bases in the middle. The germline CDR1 and CDR2 sequences are SGHNT and YYREEE (reference sequence). CDR3: CASSLGTSLNTGELFF. Here the CDR3 DNA reads TGTGCCAGCAGCTTGGGGACATCACTGAACACCGGGGAGCTGTTTTTT.

This sequence joins TRBV27 and TRBJ2-7, with 7 positions matching TRBD1. Per the germline V gene, CDR1 is MNHEY and CDR2 is SMNVEV (reference sequence). This CDR3 has 16 amino acids. The J segment lost 0 bases and the V segment lost 1 base, leaving 6 bases of the junction unmatched. The CDR3 protein is CASSLYGQESSYEQYV. CDR3 bases: TGTGCCAGCAGTTTATACGGACAGGAGAGCTCCTACGAGCAGTACGTC.

The rearrangement links TRBV21-1 to TRBJ1-3. TRBV21-1 is shown as a pseudogene. The CDR3 spans 18 residues. CDR3 nucleotides: TGTGCCAGCAGCACTCTAGCCCGGGCCTCCGAACCGGGAAACACCATATATTTT. It codes for CASSTLARASEPGNTIYF.

The chain is built from TRBV13 and TRBJ2-5, with unresolved D. The germline V and J ends were trimmed by 1 base and 2 bases, with 8 bases remaining between them. CDR1 and CDR2 from the germline V gene are PRHDT and FYEKMQ (reference sequence). CDR3 size: 14 residues. The CDR3 is CASSLVSEQETQYF. CDR3 nucleotide sequence: TGTGCCAGCAGCTTAGTCTCAGAGCAAGAGACCCAGTACTTC.

The rearrangement joins TRBV6-1 to TRBJ2-2; D is undetermined. The CDR3 sequence is 14 residues long. Germline values: CDR1 MNHNS, CDR2 SASEGT. The V end was cut by 6 bases, the J end by 3 bases, with 11 bases between. CDR3 protein: CASSRRWDTGELFF. CDR3 DNA: TGTGCCAGCAGCCGACGGTGGGACACCGGGGAGCTGTTTTTT.

The rearrangement joins TRBV7-2 to TRBJ1-5, with no clear D. Germline CDR1 reads SGHTA; CDR2 reads FQGNSA. The CDR3 runs to 14 residues. The germline V and J ends were trimmed by 3 bases and 5 bases, with 11 bases remaining between them. In nucleotides, the CDR3 is TGTGCCAGCAGCTTGGACGCCCGGGATCAGCCCCAGCATTTT. This encodes CASSLDARDQPQHF.

The chain recombines TRBV7-2 with TRBJ2-7; D gene uncertain. V lost 4 bases to trimming and J lost 0 bases, with 4 bases between them. This CDR3 has 12 residues. Germline V gives CDR1 SGHTA, CDR2 FQGNSA. CDR3 residues: CASSSSSYEQYF. The CDR3 DNA reads TGTGCCAGCAGCTCCAGCTCCTACGAGCAGTACTTC.

V gene TRBV10-2 combines with J gene TRBJ2-5; D is perhaps TRBD2 (6 bases). The V gene lost 7 bases and the J gene lost 4 bases, with 10 bases spanning the gap. The germline gives CDR1 WSHSY, CDR2 SAAADI. This CDR3 is built from 12 residues. The CDR3 is CASTDGGETQYF. In DNA form, the CDR3 reads TGCGCCAGCACTGACGGGGGAGAGACCCAGTACTTC.

The rearrangement joins TRBV5-4 to TRBJ2-3; no definite D call. Germline CDR1 is SGHNT and CDR2 is YYREEE (reference sequence). This CDR3 comprises 14 residues. V was cut by 4 bases and J by 0 bases, with 9 bases left in between. CDR3 bases: TGTGCCAGCAGCAGGACGCAGAGCACAGATACGCAGTATTTT. Amino acids: CASSRTQSTDTQYF. The whole variable domain, remainder taken from reference TRBV5-4 and TRBJ2-3, is ETGVTQSPTHLIKTRGQQVTLRCSSQSGHNTVSWYQQALGQGPQFIFQYYREEENGRGNFPPRFSGLQFPNYSSELNVNALELDDSALYLCASSRTQSTDTQYFGPGTRLTVL.

The V call is TRBV7-2, the J call TRBJ1-5; D is perhaps TRBD1 (5 bases). Germline assignment: CDR1 SGHTA and CDR2 FQGNSA. V lost 3 bases and J 2 bases, leaving 8 bases between the germline ends. There are 14 residues in the CDR3. CDR3 sequence: CASSLGGGNQPQHF. CDR3 coding DNA: TGTGCCAGCAGCTTGGGGGGAGGCAATCAGCCCCAGCATTTT.

The V call is TRBV30, the J call TRBJ2-5; D gene uncertain. Per the germline V gene, CDR1 is GTSNPN and CDR2 is SVGIG (reference sequence). The ends were cut back, 4 bases at V and 5 bases at J, with 8 bases in the middle. The CDR3 has 11 residues. The CDR3, as DNA: TGTGCCTGGACCACTTTGGAGACCCAGTACTTC. It is translated as CAWTTLETQYF. Based on the CDR3 plus reference TRBV30 and TRBJ2-5, the full variable domain is SQTIHQWPATLVQPVGSPLSLECTVEGTSNPNLYWYRQAAGRGLQLLFYSVGIGQISSEVPQNLSASRPQDRQFILSSKKLLLSDSGFYLCAWTTLETQYFGPGTRLLVL.

The genes are TRBV21-1 and TRBJ1-4; the table's D call, TRBD1, was not checked against the DNA. TRBV21-1 is a pseudogene locus. CDR3 length: 15 residues. CDR3 region: CASSKGLGTPEELFF. The CDR3 region has the DNA TGTGCCAGCAGCAAAGGTCTAGGGACACCCGAGGAACTGTTTTTT.

The chain employs TRBV13 and TRBJ2-1; D gene ambiguous. In germline, CDR1 is PRHDT, CDR2 FYEKMQ (reference sequence). The V end was cut by 5 bases, the J end by 8 bases, with 10 bases between. CDR3 size: 12 residues. CDR3 sequence reads: CASSVLGDEQFF. The CDR3 DNA reads TGTGCCAGCAGCGTCCTGGGCGATGAGCAGTTCTTC.

This chain uses TRBV9 with TRBJ2-3, with TRBD2 identical over 14 bases. V lost 4 bases to trimming and J lost 4 bases; unmatched junction nucleotides: 5. The CDR3 is 16 amino acids. Germline V gene sequence: CDR1 SGDLS, CDR2 YYNGEE. The CDR3 DNA is TGTGCCAGCAGCAAAGGGACTAGCGGGAGTGCAGATACGCAGTATTTT. This translates into CASSKGTSGSADTQYF.

The chain uses TRBV7-7 and TRBJ2-1, with TRBD2 identical over 8 bases. This CDR3 has 13 amino acids. The germline CDR1 and CDR2 sequences are SSHAT and FNYEAQ (reference sequence). The V and J ends lost 0 bases and 8 bases, in that order; junction bases with no gene match: 0. CDR3: CASSLASGDEQFF. DNA of the CDR3: TGTGCCAGCAGCTTAGCTAGCGGGGATGAGCAGTTCTTC.

This clone was seen a handful of times. This chain connects TRBV11-3 to TRBJ1-1, with D unclear. CDR3 length: 13 residues. Germline CDR1 reads SGHNT; CDR2 reads YENEEA. The V and J ends lost 4 bases and 5 bases respectively, with 11 bases between them. The CDR3 DNA follows: TGTGCCAGCAGCTGGGTAGAGGGAACTGAAGCTTTCTTT. Amino acid sequence: CASSWVEGTEAFF.